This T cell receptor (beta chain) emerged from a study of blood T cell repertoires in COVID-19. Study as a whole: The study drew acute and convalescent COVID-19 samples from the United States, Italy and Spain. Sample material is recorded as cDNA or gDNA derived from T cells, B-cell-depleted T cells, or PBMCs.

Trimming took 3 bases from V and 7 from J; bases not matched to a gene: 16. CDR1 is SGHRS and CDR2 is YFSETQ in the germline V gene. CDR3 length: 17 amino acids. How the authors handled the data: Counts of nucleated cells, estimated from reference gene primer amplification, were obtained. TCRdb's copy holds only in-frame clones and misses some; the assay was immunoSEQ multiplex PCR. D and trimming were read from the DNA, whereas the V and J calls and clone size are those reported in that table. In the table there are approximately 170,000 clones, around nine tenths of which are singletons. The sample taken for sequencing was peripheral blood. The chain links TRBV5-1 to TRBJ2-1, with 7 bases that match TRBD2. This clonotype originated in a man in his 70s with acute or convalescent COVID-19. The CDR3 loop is CASSSLISSGTRNEQFF. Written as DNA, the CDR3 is TGCGCCAGCAGCTCATTAATTTCTAGCGGAACCCGGAATGAGCAGTTCTTC.